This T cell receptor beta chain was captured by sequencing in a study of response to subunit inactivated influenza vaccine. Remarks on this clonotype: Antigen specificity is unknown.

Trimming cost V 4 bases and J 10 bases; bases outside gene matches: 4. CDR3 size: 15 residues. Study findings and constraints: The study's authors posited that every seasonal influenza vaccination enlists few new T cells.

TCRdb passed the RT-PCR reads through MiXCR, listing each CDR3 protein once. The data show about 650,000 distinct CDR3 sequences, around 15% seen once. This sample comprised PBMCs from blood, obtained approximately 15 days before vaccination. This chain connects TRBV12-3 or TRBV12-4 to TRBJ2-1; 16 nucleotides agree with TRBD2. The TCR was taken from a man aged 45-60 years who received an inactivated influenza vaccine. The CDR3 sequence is CASSSGLAGGDEQFF. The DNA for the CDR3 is TGTGCCAGCAGTTCGGGACTAGCGGGAGGGGACGAGCAGTTCTTC.